This passage covers 29 T cell receptor beta chains from one sample sequenced in a study of T cell repertoires in cytomegalovirus infection. MiXCR was run by TCRdb on the reads, yielding one entry per CDR3 protein. The repertoire has more than 150,000 distinct CDR3 sequences, roughly a fifth of them found once; the top ten carry roughly 2.9%. Material: PBMCs. These receptors were collected from a human donor in good health (CMV status not recorded). Some clones in this sample may be carry-over from other donors' samples.

The chain combines TRBV5-4 with TRBJ2-1; 10 nucleotides match TRBD2. The CDR3 is 15 amino acids. Looked up from germline, CDR1 is SGHNT and CDR2 is YYREEE (reference sequence). The V and J ends lost 4 bases and 5 bases, in that order; junction bases with no gene match: 6. The DNA for the CDR3 is TGTGCCAGCAGCCAGACTAGCGGGTTCAACAATGAGCAGTTCTTC. Translated: CASSQTSGFNNEQFF.

This clonotype was seen many times. The V and J genes are TRBV7-3 and TRBJ2-2, with a tentative D call TRBD1 (7 bases). The CDR3 runs 16 residues. Between the trimmed V and J ends, which lost 5 bases and 1 base, there was a span of 14 bases. Looked up from germline, CDR1 is SGHTA and CDR2 is FQGTGA. CDR3 protein: CASSPTGTENTGELFF. In DNA, the CDR3 is TGTGCCAGCAGCCCGACAGGGACTGAGAACACCGGGGAGCTGTTTTTT.

This clonotype was observed many times. The chain has TRBV7-9 and TRBJ1-1; possibly TRBD1 for D (5 bases). The CDR3 spans 15 residues. Germline V lookup: CDR1 SEHNR, CDR2 FQNEAQ (reference sequence). Trimming left V 0 bases short and J 0 bases short, with 8 bases between. Here the CDR3 reads CASSLAGLLNTEAFF. The CDR3 DNA is TGTGCCAGCAGCTTAGCGGGACTGTTGAACACTGAAGCTTTCTTT.

For this clonotype: One junction end does not reproduce the germline sequence, and a read error may be involved. This chain uses TRBV27 with TRBJ2-7; 7 positions match TRBD1. CDR1 and CDR2 (germline): MNHEY, SMNVEV (reference sequence). The CDR3 is 16 amino acids. CDR3 bases: TGTGCCAGCAGTCCTTCTCAGACAGGGAGAACAGTCGAGGAGTACTTC. Encoded protein: CASSPSQTGRTVEEYF.

This clonotype was counted ten times or more. This rearrangement joins TRBV7-8 to TRBJ2-3, with unresolved D. Between the trimmed V and J ends, which lost 2 bases and 0 bases, there was a span of 9 bases. Germline CDR1 SGHVS, CDR2 FQNEAQ. The CDR3 extends over 15 amino acids. The CDR3 sequence: CASSLRAFSTDTQYF. CDR3 sequence (DNA): TGTGCCAGCAGCTTAAGGGCGTTTAGCACAGATACGCAGTATTTT.

The CDR3: CASSSAGAGGPKTQYF. The CDR3 DNA reads as TGTGCCAGCAGCTCCGCTGGGGCGGGGGGGCCGAAGACCCAGTACTTC. The genes are TRBV7-9 and TRBJ2-5, with 9 bases identical to TRBD2. CDR3 size: 16 residues. V was clipped by 4 bases and J by 6 bases; unmatched bases: 12. CDR1 is SEHNR and CDR2 is FQNEAQ in the germline V gene (reference sequence).

For this clonotype: This may stem from a read error, because a much larger clone lies one nucleotide away. The chain has TRBV7-2 and TRBJ2-1; weak D call: TRBD2 (7 bases). Germline CDR1 reads SGHTA; CDR2 reads FQGNSA. This CDR3 contains 15 residues. CDR3 coding DNA: TGTGCCAGCAGCTTACAGGGGAGGGTGTACAATGAGCAGATCTTC. It is translated as CASSLQGRVYNEQIF.

This chain connects TRBV10-3 to TRBJ2-5; TRBD1 matches at 8 bases. Trimming at V came to 0 bases and at J to 5 bases, leaving 5 bases not matched to a gene. This CDR3 has 15 residues. Germline values: CDR1 ENHRY, CDR2 SYGVKD. CDR3 nucleotides: TGTGCCATCAGTGAGTCAGCAGGGGGCCGTGAGACCCAGTACTTC. This gives the protein CAISESAGGRETQYF.

This clonotype has more than one count but fewer than ten. This chain joins TRBV20-1 and TRBJ2-5; 8 bases fit TRBD1. The germline V gene encodes CDR1 DFQATT and CDR2 SNEGSKA (reference sequence). The CDR3 is made up of 16 amino acids. Unmatched junction bases numbered 13, after V lost 0 bases and J lost 7 bases. The DNA for the CDR3 is TGCAGTGCTAGAGATCCCGGGAGACAGGGGTACGGGACCCAGTACTTC. As protein: CSARDPGRQGYGTQYF.

This sequence joins TRBV18 and TRBJ2-1; 10 bases agree with TRBD2. The CDR3 runs 16 residues. The ends lost 3 bases at V and 7 bases at J; junction bases unmatched: 9. The V gene's germline CDR1 is KGHSH and CDR2 LQKENI. This CDR3 is CASSPSLAGAGNEQFF. DNA of the CDR3: TGTGCCAGCTCACCTTCCCTAGCGGGGGCGGGGAATGAGCAGTTCTTC.

The table lists this clonotype with a few counts. This chain uses TRBV19 with TRBJ2-1; unclear D gene. V lost 6 bases, J lost 5 bases, and 11 bases lay in between. The CDR3 extends over 13 amino acids. Germline loops: CDR1 LNHDA, CDR2 SQIVND (reference sequence). Here the CDR3 reads CASRSLLNNEQFF. In DNA form, the CDR3 reads TGTGCCAGTAGGTCTCTCCTGAACAATGAGCAGTTCTTC. Full variable domain (outside the CDR3, taken from reference TRBV19 and TRBJ2-1): DGGITQSPKYLFRKEGQNVTLSCEQNLNHDAMYWYRQDPGQGLRLIYYSQIVNDFQKGDIAEGYSVSREKKESFPLTVTSAQKNPTAFYLCASRSLLNNEQFFGPGTRLTVL.

This clonotype was counted only a few times. The V gene is TRBV29-1, the J gene TRBJ1-1; possible D gene TRBD1, 6 bases. CDR3 length: 15 amino acids. Germline V gene sequence: CDR1 SQVTM, CDR2 ANQGSEA. Trimming stripped 1 base from V and 1 base from J, with 13 bases between. This CDR3 reads CSVEARGRGNTEAFF. The DNA of the CDR3 is TGCAGCGTTGAAGCGAGGGGGAGGGGGAACACTGAAGCTTTCTTT.

In its sample, this clonotype was seen a few times. The chain recombines TRBV6-1 with TRBJ2-1; 14 bases are a match to TRBD2. From germline, CDR1 is MNHNS and CDR2 SASEGT. V gave up 4 bases and J gave up 1 base; unmatched junction bases: 6. The CDR3 has 18 amino acids. As DNA, the CDR3 is TGTGCCAGCAGTGCACTGGGACTAGCGGGAGCATCCTACAATGAGCAGTTCTTC. This codes for CASSALGLAGASYNEQFF.

The table lists this clonotype with many counts. The J gene is TRBJ2-1, the V gene TRBV7-2; D gene uncertain. Germline CDR1 SGHTA, CDR2 FQGNSA. The CDR3 runs 12 residues. The ends were cut back, 5 bases at V and 3 bases at J, with 5 bases in the middle. Here the CDR3 DNA reads TGTGCCAGCAGCCTTAGCTACAATGAGCAGTTCTTC. Its protein is CASSLSYNEQFF.

In the case of this clonotype: This sequence may be a read error, since a much larger clone differs from it by one base. The chain carries TRBV28 and TRBJ2-7; D not certain. The V gene's germline CDR1 is MDHEN and CDR2 SYDVKM. With 3 bases removed from V and 9 bases from J, the gap between germline ends came to 12 bases. The length of the CDR3 is 12 residues. As DNA, the CDR3 is TGTGCCAGCAGTTTTGCTTCCTTCGGGCAGTACTTC. Translated, it gives CASSFASFGQYF.

There are many counts of this clonotype. This sequence joins TRBV12-3 or TRBV12-4 and TRBJ2-1; no definite D call. The length of the CDR3 is 12 residues. Between the trimmed V and J ends, which lost 6 bases and 3 bases, there was a span of 6 bases. The CDR3 DNA reads as TGTGCCAGCAGCCCCCGCTACAATGAGCAGTTCTTC. Its protein is CASSPRYNEQFF.

The chain links TRBV5-1 to TRBJ1-1; D is possibly TRBD1 (6 bases). CDR3 length equals 17 residues. Germline V gene data show CDR1 as SGHRS and CDR2 as YFSETQ. V gave up 5 bases and J gave up 0 bases, with 20 bases separating them. The CDR3 here is CASRFQGTRRLNTEAFF. As DNA, the CDR3 is TGCGCCAGCAGGTTCCAGGGGACCCGACGTCTGAACACTGAAGCTTTCTTT. The variable domain in full, with the rest retrieved from reference TRBV5-1 and TRBJ1-1, is KAGVTQTPRYLIKTRGQQVTLSCSPISGHRSVSWYQQTPGQGLQFLFEYFSETQRNKGNFPGRFSGRQFSNSRSEMNVSTLELGDSALYLCASRFQGTRRLNTEAFFGQGTRLTVV.

The chain uses TRBV27 and TRBJ1-5, with D hard to call. The V gene lost 3 bases and the J gene lost 3 bases, with 9 bases spanning the gap. Germline assignment: CDR1 MNHEY and CDR2 SMNVEV (reference sequence). The CDR3 sequence is 14 residues long. CDR3 sequence reads: CASSFSGLNQPQHF. The CDR3 nucleotides read TGTGCCAGCAGTTTCTCCGGGCTCAATCAGCCCCAGCATTTT.

The chain links TRBV5-6 to TRBJ2-7, with D perhaps assigned TRBD1 or TRBD2 (5 bases each). CDR1 and CDR2 from the germline V gene are SGHDT and YYEEEE. Trimming left V 4 bases short and J 3 bases short, with 11 bases between. The CDR3 is made up of 13 amino acids. For the CDR3, the DNA is TGTGCCAGCAGCACCTGGGGGATCTACGAGCAGTACTTC. Its protein product is CASSTWGIYEQYF.

The table lists this clonotype with many counts. The chain carries TRBV28 and TRBJ1-1; no definite D call. Deletions cut 4 bases from V and 1 base from J, with 7 bases between. Germline V gene data show CDR1 as MDHEN and CDR2 as SYDVKM. The CDR3 length is 13 residues. CDR3 sequence: CASSSQQNTEAFF. In nucleotides, the CDR3 is TGTGCCAGCAGTTCCCAGCAGAACACTGAAGCTTTCTTT.

This clonotype was found a few times. This chain joins TRBV11-3 and TRBJ1-2; D ambiguous. Germline CDR1 is SGHNT and CDR2 is YENEEA. Between the trimmed V and J ends, which lost 5 bases and 4 bases, there was a span of 5 bases. The CDR3 covers 11 residues. In nucleotides, the CDR3 is TGTGCCAGCAGCGGGTCCTATGGCTACACCTTC. This codes for CASSGSYGYTF.

This clonotype occurred a few times. This chain joins TRBV28 and TRBJ2-7; D is ambiguous. Germline CDR1 is MDHEN and CDR2 is SYDVKM. CDR3 length: 12 amino acids. V lost 4 bases, J lost 3 bases, and 7 bases lay in between. The CDR3 nucleotides read TGTGCCAGCAGTTCTAGGGACTACGAGCAGTACTTC. Residues: CASSSRDYEQYF. The full variable domain, its missing parts supplied by reference TRBV28 and TRBJ2-7, is DVKVTQSSRYLVKRTGEKVFLECVQDMDHENMFWYRQDPGLGLRLIYFSYDVKMKEKGDIPEGYSVSREKKERFSLILESASTNQTSMYLCASSSRDYEQYFGPGTRLTVT.

Only a few counts were recorded for this clonotype. The chain combines TRBV20-1 with TRBJ2-3; 11 nucleotides align to TRBD2. Germline loops: CDR1 DFQATT, CDR2 SNEGSKA (reference sequence). J gave up 1 base and V 0 bases, and 9 bases lay outside the gene matches. The CDR3 loop spans 18 amino acids. The CDR3 protein is CSARDFLAGGDGTDTQYF. Written as DNA, the CDR3 is TGCAGTGCTAGAGATTTCCTAGCGGGAGGTGACGGCACAGATACGCAGTATTTT.

The V call is TRBV7-3, the J call TRBJ2-5; D is unclear. This CDR3 is built from 13 residues. Trimming removed 6 bases at V and 6 bases at J, with 14 bases between. Germline V gene sequence: CDR1 SGHTA, CDR2 FQGTGA. The CDR3 coding sequence is TGTGCCAGCAGTCCCCGAGGTGGGCAGACCCAGTACTTC. Amino acid sequence: CASSPRGGQTQYF.

The chain links TRBV19 to TRBJ2-1, with 11 nucleotides matching TRBD2. With V trimmed by 4 bases and J by 5 bases, 4 bases remained unmatched. CDR1 and CDR2 (germline): LNHDA, SQIVND (reference sequence). The CDR3 length is 15 residues. In DNA, the CDR3 is TGTGCCAGTAGTACGGGACTAGCGGTTAACAATGAGCAGTTCTTC. Translating it yields CASSTGLAVNNEQFF. Looking up the rest from reference TRBV19 and TRBJ2-1 gives the full variable domain: DGGITQSPKYLFRKEGQNVTLSCEQNLNHDAMYWYRQDPGQGLRLIYYSQIVNDFQKGDIAEGYSVSREKKESFPLTVTSAQKNPTAFYLCASSTGLAVNNEQFFGPGTRLTVL.

There are a few counts of this clonotype. V gene TRBV20-1 combines with J gene TRBJ2-7; possibly TRBD1 for D (7 bases). This CDR3 has 16 amino acids. Germline V gene sequence: CDR1 DFQATT, CDR2 SNEGSKA (reference sequence). V lost 3 bases to trimming and J lost 5 bases, with 23 bases between them. CDR3 amino acids: CSASQGGGLLADEQYF. CDR3 nucleotides: TGCAGTGCTAGCCAGGGGGGAGGACTCCTGGCGGACGAGCAGTACTTC.

The V and J genes are TRBV29-1 and TRBJ1-2; 7 bases are a match to TRBD1. Germline-derived CDR1 and CDR2 are SQVTM and ANQGSEA. V lost 6 bases, J lost 0 bases, and 13 bases stayed unmatched. This CDR3 is 16 amino acids long. Written as DNA, the CDR3 is TGCAGCGTGGGGGACAGCGGGCGTACTTCTAACTATGGCTACACCTTC. Encoded protein: CSVGDSGRTSNYGYTF.

Concerning this clonotype itself: The junction differs from germline at one of its ends, possibly a read error. The genes are TRBV28 and TRBJ2-3, with 7 bases identical to TRBD2. CDR1 and CDR2 (germline): MDHEN, SYDVKM. The CDR3 consists of 18 residues. The CDR3 sequence is CANSPHTGLADYTDTQYF. DNA for the CDR3: TGTGCCAACAGTCCCCACACCGGGCTAGCGGATTACACAGATACGCAGTATTTT. Full variable domain (remainder filled in from reference TRBV28 and TRBJ2-3): DVKVTQSSRYLVKRTGEKVFLECVQDMDHENMFWYRQDPGLGLRLIYFSYDVKMKEKGDIPEGYSVSREKKERFSLILESASTNQTSMYLCANSPHTGLADYTDTQYFGPGTRLTVL.

On this clonotype: Being one base from a much bigger clone, this may be a read error. The rearrangement joins TRBV10-2 to TRBJ1-6; D is ambiguous. Germline V gives CDR1 WSHSY, CDR2 SAAADI. The CDR3 has 14 residues. CDR3 sequence: CASGKGNNNSPPHF. In nucleotides, the CDR3 is TGCGCCAGCGGGAAAGGGAATAATAATTCACCCCCCCACTTT.